This note documents a single T cell receptor beta chain sequence. As handled by the study authors: From reference gene primer amplification, estimates of nucleated cell counts were derived. Produced via immunoSEQ multiplex PCR; TCRdb's table is partial and in-frame only. Clone size and the V and J calls come from that table; the DNA yielded D and trimming. The sample holds around 160,000 clones; roughly four fifths are singletons and the top ten take more than 7%. These data are taken from a study of blood T cell repertoires in COVID-19. For the study at large: The study drew acute and convalescent COVID-19 samples from the United States, Italy and Spain. T cells, B-cell-depleted T cells, or PBMCs supplied cDNA or gDNA.

The CDR3 is made up of 17 amino acids. Deletions cut 2 bases from V and 6 bases from J, with 19 bases between. CDR1 and CDR2 from the germline V gene are SGHAT and FQNNGV. The chain recombines TRBV11-2 with TRBJ2-2; perhaps TRBD1 as D (5 bases). The sequencing input was peripheral blood. This receptor was identified in a human donor with acute or convalescent COVID-19. The donor label of this sample is uncertain. CDR3 sequence: CASSLPGTGLQAGELFF. CDR3 DNA: TGTGCCAGCAGCTTACCCGGAACAGGCCTACAGGCCGGGGAGCTGTTTTTT.